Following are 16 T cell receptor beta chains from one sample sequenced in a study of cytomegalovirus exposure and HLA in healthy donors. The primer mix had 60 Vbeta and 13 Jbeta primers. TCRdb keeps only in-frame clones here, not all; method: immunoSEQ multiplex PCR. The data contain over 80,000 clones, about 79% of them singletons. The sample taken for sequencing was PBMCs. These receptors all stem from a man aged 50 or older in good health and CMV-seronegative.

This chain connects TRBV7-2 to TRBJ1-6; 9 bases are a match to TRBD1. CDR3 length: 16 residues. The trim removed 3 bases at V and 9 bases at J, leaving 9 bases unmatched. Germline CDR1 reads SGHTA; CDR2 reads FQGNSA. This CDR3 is CASSFTTGGMGSPLHF. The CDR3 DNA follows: TGTGCCAGCAGCTTCACTACAGGGGGCATGGGTTCACCCCTCCACTTT.

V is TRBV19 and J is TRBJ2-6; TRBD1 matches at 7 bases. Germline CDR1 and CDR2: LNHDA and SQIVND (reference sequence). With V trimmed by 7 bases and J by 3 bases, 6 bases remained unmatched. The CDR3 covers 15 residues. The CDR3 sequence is CASNNRGFGANVLTF. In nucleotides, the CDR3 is TGTGCCAGTAACAACAGGGGATTTGGGGCCAACGTCCTGACTTTC.

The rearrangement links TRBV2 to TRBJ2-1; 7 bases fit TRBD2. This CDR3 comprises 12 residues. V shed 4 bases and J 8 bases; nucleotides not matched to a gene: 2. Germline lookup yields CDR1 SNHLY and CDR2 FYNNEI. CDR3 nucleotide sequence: TGTGCCAGCAGTGTTGCGGGGGATGAGCAGTTCTTC. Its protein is CASSVAGDEQFF.

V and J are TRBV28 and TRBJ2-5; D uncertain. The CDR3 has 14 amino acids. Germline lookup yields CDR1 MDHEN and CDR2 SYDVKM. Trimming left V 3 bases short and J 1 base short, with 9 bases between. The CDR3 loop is CASSLYQAQETQYF. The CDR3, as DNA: TGTGCCAGCAGTTTGTACCAAGCCCAAGAGACCCAGTACTTC.

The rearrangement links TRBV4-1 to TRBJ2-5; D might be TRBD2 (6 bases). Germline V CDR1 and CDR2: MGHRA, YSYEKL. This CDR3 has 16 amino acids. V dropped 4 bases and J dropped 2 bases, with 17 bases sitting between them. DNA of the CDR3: TGCGCCAGCAGCCTCGGGGGTGGGCGATATCAAGAGACCCAGTACTTC. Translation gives CASSLGGGRYQETQYF.

As DNA, the CDR3 is TGTGCCAGCAGCGCGACAGGGGAAGAGACCCAGTACTTC. Translated, it gives CASSATGEETQYF. This rearrangement joins TRBV5-4 to TRBJ2-5; 8 bases fit TRBD1. Germline V gene data show CDR1 as SGHNT and CDR2 as YYREEE (reference sequence). The CDR3 consists of 13 residues. The V and J ends lost 4 bases and 3 bases, in that order; junction bases with no gene match: 2.

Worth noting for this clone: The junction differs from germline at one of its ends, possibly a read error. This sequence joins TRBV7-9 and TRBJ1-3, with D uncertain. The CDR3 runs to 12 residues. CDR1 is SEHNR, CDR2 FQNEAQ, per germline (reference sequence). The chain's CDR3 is CSSSPRGYTIYF. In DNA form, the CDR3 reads TGTTCCAGCAGCCCCCGCGGATACACCATATATTTT.

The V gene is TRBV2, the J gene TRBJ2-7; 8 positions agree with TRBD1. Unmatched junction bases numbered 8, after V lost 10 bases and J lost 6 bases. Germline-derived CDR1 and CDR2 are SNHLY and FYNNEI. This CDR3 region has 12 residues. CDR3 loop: CATSDREVEQYF. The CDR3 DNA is TGTGCCACCTCGGACAGGGAGGTCGAGCAGTACTTC.

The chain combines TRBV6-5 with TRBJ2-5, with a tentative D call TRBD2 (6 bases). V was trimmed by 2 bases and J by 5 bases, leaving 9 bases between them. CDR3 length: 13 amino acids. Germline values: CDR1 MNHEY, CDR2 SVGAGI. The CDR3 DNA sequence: TGTGCCAGCAGTTACGGCCGGGAGGAGACCCAGTACTTC. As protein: CASSYGREETQYF.

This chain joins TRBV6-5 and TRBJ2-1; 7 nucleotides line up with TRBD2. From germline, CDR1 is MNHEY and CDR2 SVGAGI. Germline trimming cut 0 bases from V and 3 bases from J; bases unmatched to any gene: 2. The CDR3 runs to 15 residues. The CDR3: CASSYSQRGYNEQFF. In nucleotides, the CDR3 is TGTGCCAGCAGTTACTCCCAGCGGGGCTACAATGAGCAGTTCTTC.

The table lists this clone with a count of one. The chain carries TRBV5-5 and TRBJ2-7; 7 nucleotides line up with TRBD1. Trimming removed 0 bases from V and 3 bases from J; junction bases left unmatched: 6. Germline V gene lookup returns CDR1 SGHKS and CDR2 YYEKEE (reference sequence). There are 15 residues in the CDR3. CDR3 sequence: CASSLDGTAFYEQYF. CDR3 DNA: TGTGCCAGCAGCTTGGACGGGACAGCTTTCTACGAGCAGTACTTC.

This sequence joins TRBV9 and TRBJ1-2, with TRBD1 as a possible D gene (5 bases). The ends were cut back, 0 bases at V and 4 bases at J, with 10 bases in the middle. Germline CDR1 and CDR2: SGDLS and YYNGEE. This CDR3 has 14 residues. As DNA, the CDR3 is TGTGCCAGCAGCGTAGACTTTGGGGCCTATGGCTACACCTTC. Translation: CASSVDFGAYGYTF.

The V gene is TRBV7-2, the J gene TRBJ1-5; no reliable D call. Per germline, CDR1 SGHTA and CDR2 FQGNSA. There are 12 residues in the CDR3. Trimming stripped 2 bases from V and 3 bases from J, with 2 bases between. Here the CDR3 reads CASSLYNQPQHF. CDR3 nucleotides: TGTGCCAGCAGCTTATACAATCAGCCCCAGCATTTT.

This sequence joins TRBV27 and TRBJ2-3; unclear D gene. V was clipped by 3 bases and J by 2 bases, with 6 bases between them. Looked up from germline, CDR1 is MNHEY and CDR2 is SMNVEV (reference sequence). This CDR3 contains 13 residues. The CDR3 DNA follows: TGTGCCAGCAGTTTGCGAAACACAGATACGCAGTATTTT. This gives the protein CASSLRNTDTQYF.

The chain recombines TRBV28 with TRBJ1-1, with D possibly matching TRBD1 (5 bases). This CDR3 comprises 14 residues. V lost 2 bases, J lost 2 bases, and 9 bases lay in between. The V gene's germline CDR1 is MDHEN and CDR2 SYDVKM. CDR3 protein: CASSLGGINTEAFF. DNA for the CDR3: TGTGCCAGCAGTTTAGGGGGGATTAACACTGAAGCTTTCTTT.

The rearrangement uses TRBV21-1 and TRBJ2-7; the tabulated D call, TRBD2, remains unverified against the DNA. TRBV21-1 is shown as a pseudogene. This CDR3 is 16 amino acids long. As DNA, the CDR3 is TGTGCCACCCGGACTAGCGGGTTTCTCCGTTCCTACGAGCAGTACTTC. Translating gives CATRTSGFLRSYEQYF.